The present entry profiles one T cell receptor (beta chain) with its context. Its antigen is not known. The PCR employed 60 Vbeta primers together with 13 Jbeta primers. The repertoire was sequenced with immunoSEQ multiplex PCR; TCRdb's copy has only in-frame clones and lacks some. This sample has 160,000 or so clones, with roughly 75% found just once. This specimen belongs to a study of cytomegalovirus exposure and HLA in healthy donors. As for the study in general: Early released data comprised around 85 million unique TCRs from HLA-typed donors. Study observations and caveats: In a later analysis, a genetic analysis reported fewer productive-TCR N-insertions in an Asian-associated ancestry cluster than the cohort average. A later analysis showed that HLA-associated TCR beta chains had undergone more clonal expansion than equally common others. Sequences of the TCR beta chain were said to predict the HLA-A and HLA-B alleles of most subjects accurately.

The CDR3 totals 15 residues. Germline assignment: CDR1 MDHEN and CDR2 SYDVKM. The receptor's source is a female donor in good health and CMV-seronegative. The chain couples TRBV28 to TRBJ2-5; D is possibly TRBD2 (6 bases). The tail of the sequence fits TRBJ2-7 better, so the J call may be wrong. Sequencing input: PBMCs. This CDR3 is CASSSPGGPDYEQYF. The CDR3 DNA follows: TGTGCCAGCAGTTCCCCCGGGGGTCCGGACTACGAGCAGTACTTC.